Listed below are T cell receptor beta chains from one sample, sequenced in a study of response to subunit inactivated influenza vaccine. TCRdb called the RT-PCR reads again in MiXCR, with one record for every CDR3 protein. The sample yields hundreds of thousands of distinct CDR3 sequences, 12% seen once. This specimen was PBMCs from blood, taken on the day of vaccination. The receptors were sampled from a man in his fifties or sixties who received an inactivated influenza vaccine. The CDR3 runs from the conserved cysteine through the conserved F or W. D genes are given only for firm matches. Clone size is not always given. Where it is, it says once, few, many or a class for expanded clones.

j_call	clone_size	v_call	d_call	cdr3_aa	cdr3_nt
TRBJ2-7	NA	TRBV20-1	NA	CSARDPLGGHYEQYF	TGCAGTGCTAGAGACCCCTTGGGGGGGCACTACGAGCAGTACTTC
TRBJ1-2	NA	TRBV4-3	NA	CASSLLGQGTADGYTF	TGCGCCAGCAGCCTCTTGGGGCAGGGAACGGCAGATGGCTACACCTTC
TRBJ2-5	few	TRBV7-2	NA	CASSLAGGPGRTQYF	TGTGCCAGCAGCTTAGCGGGGGGCCCTGGACGGACCCAGTACTTC
TRBJ2-5	many	TRBV6-2/TRBV6-3	NA	CASSYPSRELAETQYF	TGTGCCAGCAGTTACCCATCCAGAGAATTGGCCGAGACCCAGTACTTC
TRBJ2-5	few	TRBV5-1	TRBD2	CASSGGGFQETQYF	TGCGCCAGCAGCGGCGGGGGGTTCCAAGAGACCCAGTACTTC
TRBJ2-7	NA	TRBV20-1	TRBD2	CSAPGTSGGFLYEQYF	TGCAGTGCTCCCGGGACTAGCGGGGGGTTTCTCTACGAGCAGTACTTC
TRBJ2-6	NA	TRBV20-1	NA	CSAREEGSGANVLTF	TGCAGTGCTAGAGAAGAGGGGTCTGGGGCCAACGTCCTGACTTTC
TRBJ1-5	few	TRBV28	NA	CASSLSGASQPQHF	TGTGCCAGCAGTTTATCAGGGGCAAGTCAGCCCCAGCATTTT
TRBJ1-4	many	TRBV11-2	NA	CASSLGGALGEKLFF	TGTGCCAGCAGCTTGGGCGGAGCTTTAGGGGAAAAACTGTTTTTT
TRBJ2-2	many	TRBV30	TRBD1	CAWNRIGTGPTGELFF	TGTGCCTGGAATAGAATAGGGACAGGGCCAACCGGGGAGCTGTTTTTT
TRBJ2-1	few	TRBV5-1	TRBD2	CASSSLRGGHNEQFF	TGCGCCAGCAGCTCTTTACGGGGGGGACACAATGAGCAGTTCTTC
TRBJ2-1	many	TRBV25-1	TRBD2	CASSEYSGVNNEQFF	TGTGCCAGCAGTGAATACAGCGGGGTGAACAATGAGCAGTTCTTC
TRBJ2-7	many	TRBV6-2/TRBV6-3	NA	CASLYTEGSYEQYF	TGTGCCAGCCTCTACACCGAGGGATCCTACGAGCAGTACTTC
TRBJ2-2	many	TRBV12-3/TRBV12-4	NA	CASSLKGPNTGELFF	TGTGCCAGCAGTTTAAAGGGGCCGAACACCGGGGAGCTGTTTTTT
TRBJ1-2	NA	TRBV10-3	NA	CAISQGLVGYGYTF	TGTGCCATCAGCCAGGGCTTGGTAGGCTATGGCTACACCTTC
TRBJ2-7	few	TRBV7-9	TRBD2	CASSRDYNYEQYF	TGTGCCAGCAGCCGGGACTATAACTACGAGCAGTACTTC
TRBJ1-1	few	TRBV5-1	NA	CASSLDHFMNTEAFF	TGCGCCAGCAGCTTGGATCACTTCATGAACACTGAAGCTTTCTTT
TRBJ2-7	many	TRBV11-2	TRBD1	CASSLVGQGIEQYF	TGTGCCAGCAGCTTAGTGGGACAGGGTATAGAGCAGTACTTC
TRBJ2-7	few	TRBV7-2	NA	CASRLGVYEQYF	TGTGCCAGCAGACTTGGAGTCTACGAGCAGTACTTC
TRBJ2-7	few	TRBV20-1	NA	CSARGRVLWEQYF	TGCAGTGCTAGAGGCAGGGTTCTTTGGGAGCAGTACTTC
TRBJ2-1	NA	TRBV29-1	TRBD1	CSVEERRTGYNEQFF	TGCAGCGTTGAAGAACGGAGGACAGGGTATAATGAGCAGTTCTTC
TRBJ1-4	few	TRBV5-1	NA	CASSARDGEKLFF	TGCGCCAGCAGCGCCCGAGACGGAGAAAAACTGTTTTTT
TRBJ1-1	many	TRBV12-3/TRBV12-4	NA	CASSFSRGTEAFF	TGTGCCAGCAGTTTTTCCCGGGGCACTGAAGCTTTCTTT
TRBJ2-7	few	TRBV29-1	NA	CSVLGYEQYF	TGCAGCGTTCTCGGGTACGAGCAGTACTTC
TRBJ2-2	NA	TRBV20-1	NA	CSAGGLRNTGELFF	TGCAGTGCTGGGGGACTCAGGAACACCGGGGAGCTGTTTTTT
TRBJ2-5	NA	TRBV2	NA	CASRNFGKETQYF	TGTGCCAGCAGGAACTTTGGAAAGGAGACCCAGTACTTC
TRBJ2-1	few	TRBV2	NA	CASSEWGREQFF	TGTGCCAGCAGTGAATGGGGGCGTGAGCAGTTCTTC
TRBJ2-7	NA	TRBV5-6	NA	CASSFPGAPSYEQYF	TGTGCCAGCAGCTTCCCCGGCGCCCCCTCCTACGAGCAGTACTTC
TRBJ2-7	few	TRBV28	NA	CASSLPFVVGPSISYEQYF	TGTGCCAGCAGTTTACCTTTCGTGGTCGGACCCAGTATCAGCTACGAGCAGTACTTC
TRBJ1-1	many	TRBV5-1	NA	CASSRTRGFTEAFF	TGCGCCAGCAGTCGCACCAGGGGTTTCACTGAAGCTTTCTTT
TRBJ1-1	NA	TRBV6-1	NA	CASNRRRNTEAFF	TGTGCCAGCAATCGACGGAGGAACACTGAAGCTTTCTTT
TRBJ1-3	few	TRBV12-3/TRBV12-4	NA	CASTQRGGSGNTIYF	TGTGCCAGCACCCAAAGGGGGGGCAGTGGAAACACCATATATTTT
TRBJ2-3	few	TRBV9	NA	CASSAQGITLTDTQYF	TGTGCCAGCAGCGCTCAGGGAATTACTCTCACAGATACGCAGTATTTT
TRBJ2-7	few	TRBV28	NA	CASSPSGQTYEQYF	TGTGCCAGCAGTCCCTCGGGGCAGACCTACGAGCAGTACTTC
TRBJ2-4	few	TRBV12-3/TRBV12-4	TRBD1	CASTSRDSNQYF	TGTGCCAGCACCTCCAGGGACAGTAATCAGTACTTC
TRBJ1-4	few	TRBV11-2	NA	CASSGYTATNEKLFF	TGTGCCAGCAGCGGCTACACAGCAACTAATGAAAAACTGTTTTTT
TRBJ2-1	NA	TRBV6-2/TRBV6-3	TRBD2	CASSYLGLAGAHEQFF	TGTGCCAGCAGTTACTTGGGACTAGCGGGGGCGCATGAGCAGTTCTTC